Below are 12 T cell receptor beta chains sequenced from a single sample in a study of OX40 agonist ivuxolimab in advanced cancers. Method: immunoSEQ multiplex PCR; TCRdb's copy keeps in-frame clones and lacks some. This sample has 100,000 to 150,000 clones, with 85% to 95% found just once. This specimen was CD4+ or CD8+ T cells sorted from blood, taken in a trial of the OX40 agonist ivuxolimab. The receptors derive from an adult with an advanced solid tumor such as melanoma, head and neck, liver or kidney cancer.

J is TRBJ2-7 and V is TRBV11-1; no firm D call. The germline gives CDR1 SGHAT, CDR2 FQDESV (reference sequence). The CDR3 loop spans 14 amino acids. V lost 1 base and J lost 0, with 7 bases in between. The CDR3, as DNA: TGTGCCAGCAGCTTAGTGGGAAGCTCCTACGAGCAGTACTTC. Its translation is CASSLVGSSYEQYF.

The J gene is TRBJ2-1, the V gene TRBV9; D may match TRBD1 or TRBD2 (5 bases each). The ends were cut back, 4 bases at V and 6 bases at J, with 20 bases in the middle. The germline V gene encodes CDR1 SGDLS and CDR2 YYNGEE. The CDR3 covers 16 residues. CDR3 nucleotides: TGTGCCAGCAGCCCTCGCTTACGTCCTGGGGGCAATGAGCAGTTCTTC. It codes for CASSPRLRPGGNEQFF.

This clone was counted only a few times. The chain employs TRBV29-1 and TRBJ2-7; a weak D match, TRBD1 (6 bases). V was pared by 6 bases and J by 3 bases, with 15 bases between. The germline gives CDR1 SQVTM, CDR2 ANQGSEA. The CDR3 runs to 13 residues. The CDR3: CSVARQDLYEQYF. In nucleotides, the CDR3 is TGCAGCGTCGCAAGACAGGACCTCTACGAGCAGTACTTC.

The rearrangement links TRBV10-3 to TRBJ1-5, with D uncertain. V gave up 6 bases and J gave up 0 bases, with 9 bases separating them. The CDR3 is 14 amino acids. From germline, CDR1 is ENHRY and CDR2 SYGVKD. The CDR3 nucleotides read TGTGCCATCAGCCTAGATTATAGCAATCAGCCCCAGCATTTT. Translated: CAISLDYSNQPQHF.

V gene TRBV28 combines with J gene TRBJ2-7; no clear D. This CDR3 spans 13 amino acids. Trimming removed 3 bases from V and 6 bases from J, with 12 bases in between. Germline loops: CDR1 MDHEN, CDR2 SYDVKM. CDR3 sequence: CASSLGGPLEQYF. DNA of the CDR3: TGTGCCAGCAGTTTGGGCGGCCCCCTCGAGCAGTACTTC.

V is TRBV4-1 and J is TRBJ2-5; 7 bases line up with TRBD1. The end of the DNA is better explained by TRBJ2-7, so the J call may be wrong. Germline V gene sequence: CDR1 MGHRA, CDR2 YSYEKL. This CDR3 is 13 amino acids long. CDR3 nucleotide sequence: TGCGCCAGCAGCCAAAAGGGGGCCGACGAGCAGTACTTC. Its translation: CASSQKGADEQYF.

This clone was counted a single time. V and J are TRBV2 and TRBJ2-1; D is unresolved. V lost 7 bases, J lost 0 bases, and 7 bases lay in between. CDR1 SNHLY and CDR2 FYNNEI come from the germline V gene. There are 13 residues in the CDR3. CDR3 sequence: CASILGSYNEQFF. In DNA, the CDR3 is TGTGCCAGCATCTTGGGCTCCTACAATGAGCAGTTCTTC.

This chain uses TRBV5-1 with TRBJ2-3, with a tentative D call TRBD2 (6 bases). Germline loops: CDR1 SGHRS, CDR2 YFSETQ. The CDR3 sequence is 14 residues long. V was pared by 4 bases and J by 2 bases, with 11 bases between. CDR3 sequence (DNA): TGCGCCAGCAGCCTCGGGACTTCCACAGATACGCAGTATTTT. It is translated as CASSLGTSTDTQYF.

The chain combines TRBV7-2 with TRBJ1-4; weak D call: TRBD1 (6 bases). This CDR3 is built from 15 residues. With 4 bases removed from V and 7 bases from J, the gap between germline ends came to 16 bases. CDR1 and CDR2 (germline): SGHTA, FQGNSA. This CDR3 reads CASSSQGRGGEKLFF. The CDR3 coding sequence is TGTGCCAGCAGCTCCCAGGGACGAGGGGGTGAAAAACTGTTTTTT.

The V call is TRBV2, the J call TRBJ1-6; no definite D call. The CDR3 sequence is 13 residues long. The V gene's germline CDR1 is SNHLY and CDR2 FYNNEI. The ends were cut back, 4 bases at V and 9 bases at J, with 10 bases in the middle. The chain's CDR3 is CASSAMGSSPLHF. CDR3 nucleotide sequence: TGTGCCAGCAGTGCCATGGGTAGTTCACCCCTCCACTTT.

The chain combines TRBV7-3 with TRBJ2-1; TRBD2 might be the D (7 bases). The germline V gene has CDR1 SGHTA and CDR2 FQGTGA. This CDR3 is 15 amino acids long. V lost 5 bases and J 7 bases, leaving 18 bases between the germline ends. The CDR3 DNA reads as TGTGCCAGCAGCGGAGGAGCGGGGACACAAAATGAGCAGTTCTTC. Translation gives CASSGGAGTQNEQFF.

The rearrangement joins TRBV6-4 to TRBJ2-1; D assignment may be TRBD1 or TRBD2 (5 bases each). The length of the CDR3 is 15 residues. Trimming stripped 8 bases from V and 0 bases from J, with 14 bases between. Germline V gene data show CDR1 as MRHNA and CDR2 as SNTAGT. The CDR3 DNA reads TGTGCCAGCCGAAAAGAGGGGAGCTCCTACAATGAGCAGTTCTTC. This encodes CASRKEGSSYNEQFF.